The rows below give T cell receptor beta chains drawn from one sample of a study of blood T cell repertoires in COVID-19. TCRdb's table, derived via immunoSEQ multiplex PCR, lists solely in-frame clones and lacks some. The sample lists about 120,000 clones, 60% to 80% seen once, with roughly 5% in the top ten. The sequenced sample consisted of peripheral blood. The receptors here all came from a man between 60 and 75 years old with acute or convalescent COVID-19. Both conserved end residues are part of each CDR3. The order of the fields is J gene, clone size, V gene, D gene, CDR3 DNA, CDR3 protein. The D gene is left open where the match is weak. Clone size, where shown, is once, few, many, or a class for clones that have expanded.

TRBJ2-3 NA TRBV7-3 TRBD2 TGTGCCAGCAGCTTACTTAGCGGGGGGACAGATACGCAGTATTTT CASSLLSGGTDTQYF
TRBJ1-6 NA TRBV7-9 NA TGTGCCAGCAGCTTACAACAGGATTCGCCCCTCCACTTT CASSLQQDSPLHF
TRBJ2-3 few TRBV5-8 TRBD2 TGTGCCAGCAGCCCTAGACTAGCGGGGGGTACCACAGATACGCAGTATTTT CASSPRLAGGTTDTQYF
TRBJ1-1 few TRBV7-8 TRBD1 TGTGCCAGCAGCTTATCGGTACCGGGCAGGGGGCCCGAAGCTTTCTTT CASSLSVPGRGPEAFF
TRBJ2-1 NA TRBV5-1 NA TGCGCCAGCAGCTTGGATCCCGGGACTCTGAATGAGCAGTTCTTC CASSLDPGTLNEQFF
TRBJ2-7 NA TRBV7-6 TRBD2 TGTGCCAGCAGTAAGACTAGCGGGGCTTCCTACGAGCAGTACTTC CASSKTSGASYEQYF
TRBJ1-5 NA TRBV2 NA TGTGCCAGCAGTTGGAGTCCGGAACATCAGCCCCAGCATTTT CASSWSPEHQPQHF
TRBJ1-2 NA TRBV7-8 NA TGTGCCAGCAGCTTAGGGCGCCGAGACAAGGTTGGCTACACCTTC CASSLGRRDKVGYTF
TRBJ1-1 NA TRBV5-4 NA TGTGCCAGCAGCACCTCGCCCGGGAGGAACACTGAAGCTTTCTTT CASSTSPGRNTEAFF
TRBJ2-7 NA TRBV5-1 NA TGCGCCAGCAGCTTGGCCACGACAGCGACTTACGAGCAGTACTTC CASSLATTATYEQYF
TRBJ1-1 few TRBV13 TRBD1 TGTGCCAGCAGCGCAAAACGACAGGGATTTGAAGCTTTCTTT CASSAKRQGFEAFF
TRBJ1-4 few TRBV30 NA TGTGCCTGGAGTAAACAGCTAAATGAAAAACTGTTTTTT CAWSKQLNEKLFF
TRBJ2-1 NA TRBV5-4 NA TGTGCCAGCAGCTTGAAATCCGGCGGGGTCGCCGATGAGCAGTTCTTC CASSLKSGGVADEQFF
TRBJ1-5 few TRBV7-8 NA TGTGCCAGCAGCGCCCGAGGGGGTTGGGTGGGCAATCAGCCCCAGCATTTT CASSARGGWVGNQPQHF
TRBJ1-2 NA TRBV5-4 TRBD1 TGTGCCAGCACTTTGGCCGGGACAGGGCTTGGCTACACCTTC CASTLAGTGLGYTF
TRBJ1-1 NA TRBV7-2 TRBD1 TGTGCCAGCAGCTCCGACAGGGTGATGGCTTTCTTT CASSSDRVMAFF
TRBJ1-3 once TRBV30 TRBD1 TGTGCTCTGAATGACAGGGGAAGGGGAAACACCATATATTTT CALNDRGRGNTIYF
TRBJ1-2 NA TRBV12-3/TRBV12-4 NA TGTGCCAGCAGTAGGGGGAGGGATGGCTACACCTTC CASSRGRDGYTF
TRBJ2-3 once TRBV19 NA TGTGCCAGTAGTATGAGCGGGAGCACAGATACGCAGTATTTT CASSMSGSTDTQYF
TRBJ2-1 NA TRBV7-9 TRBD2 TGTGCCAGCAGCTTGGGCGGGACTATTCTAGTGCAGTTCTTC CASSLGGTILVQFF
TRBJ2-2 NA TRBV5-1 NA TGCGCCAGCAGCTTGGTTTCAGCGAACACCGGGGAGCTGTTTTTT CASSLVSANTGELFF
TRBJ1-2 NA TRBV5-1 TRBD1 TGCGCCAGCAGCTTAGTTCGGACAGGGAGAGGCTACACCTTC CASSLVRTGRGYTF
TRBJ2-2 few TRBV2 NA TGTGCCAGCAGTGAAACCATGGAGGGCACCGGGGAGCTGTTTTTT CASSETMEGTGELFF
TRBJ1-2 NA TRBV6-5 NA TGTGCCAGCAGTTACTCAAAGTCAGGGTACTATGGCTACACCTTC CASSYSKSGYYGYTF
TRBJ2-1 NA TRBV3-1/TRBV3-2 NA TGTGCCAGCAGCCAAGGGACAGCCCGAAACAATGAGCAGTTCTTC CASSQGTARNNEQFF
TRBJ2-1 few TRBV13 TRBD2 TGTGCCAGCAGCTGTCTTCCTACTAGCGGGGGTTTTGATGAGCAGTTCTTC CASSCLPTSGGFDEQFF
TRBJ2-7 NA TRBV6-5 NA TGTGCCAGCAGTTACCTTAGAGGCGGTTACGAGCAGTACTTC CASSYLRGGYEQYF
TRBJ1-1 NA TRBV30 NA TGTGCCTGGACAGGGGTTGGGGGATCCAACACTGAAGCTTTCTTT CAWTGVGGSNTEAFF
TRBJ2-5 NA TRBV9 NA TGTGCCAGCAGCGTAGGGACAGTCCAAGAGACCCAGTACTTC CASSVGTVQETQYF
TRBJ2-2 NA TRBV9 NA TGTGCCAGCAGCGTAGGAGGAGGGGGCGGGTCCGGGGAGCTGTTTTTT CASSVGGGGGSGELFF
TRBJ2-7 NA TRBV25-1 TRBD2 TGTGCCAGCAGTGAATTCACGGGAGGGACCTACGAGCAGTACTTC CASSEFTGGTYEQYF
TRBJ1-5 NA TRBV19 TRBD1 TGTGCCAGTAGTGGCAGACAGGGAAATCAGCCCCAGCATTTT CASSGRQGNQPQHF
TRBJ1-1 NA TRBV5-6 TRBD1 TGTGCCAGCAGCATGACAGGGGCCAACACTGAAGCTTTCTTT CASSMTGANTEAFF
TRBJ2-7 NA TRBV7-9 NA TGTGCCAGCAGCTTAACTAGGTACGAGCAGTACTTC CASSLTRYEQYF
TRBJ1-6 NA TRBV7-3 NA TGTGCCAGCAGTCGCGCCGCGACCCGGGATTCACCCCTCCACTTT CASSRAATRDSPLHF
TRBJ1-2 NA TRBV12-1 NA TGTGCCAGCAGCTTCGGGACAGGGGGCTATGGCTACACCTTC CASSFGTGGYGYTF
TRBJ2-7 NA TRBV7-7 NA TGTGCCAGCAGCTTAGCGCGTTCATCAAGACGGAGGCCCTTC CASSLARSSRRRPF
TRBJ2-7 few TRBV25-1 TRBD2 TGTGCCAGCAGTACCCAAGGAGCGGGAGGAGCTAACGAGCAGTACTTC CASSTQGAGGANEQYF
TRBJ1-2 NA TRBV3-1/TRBV3-2 TRBD1 TGTGCCAGCAGCCAAGATCTGGGGACAGGGATGGGGTATGGCTACACCTTC CASSQDLGTGMGYGYTF
TRBJ2-3 NA TRBV9 NA TGTGCCAGCAGCGTAGCTAGTGGGGGGGGCCGGATAGATACGCAGTATTTT CASSVASGGGRIDTQYF
TRBJ2-2 NA TRBV7-8 TRBD1 TGTGCCAGCAGCTCAGACAGGGGGCGAGCCGGGGAGCTGTTTTTT CASSSDRGRAGELFF
TRBJ1-2 few TRBV20-1 TRBD1 TGCAGTGCCACAGGGGGCAACGGCTACACCTTC CSATGGNGYTF
TRBJ2-2 NA TRBV6-2/TRBV6-3 TRBD2 TGTGCCAGCAGCCGGACTAGCGCCTTTCCGGGGACCGGGGAGCTGTTTTTT CASSRTSAFPGTGELFF
TRBJ2-1 NA TRBV10-3 TRBD1 TGTGCCATCAGCGATATGGGGACAGGGGAGCAGTTCTTC CAISDMGTGEQFF
TRBJ2-7 NA TRBV11-3 TRBD2 TGTGCCAGCAGCTTAGGACTAGCGGGAGTCTACGAGCAGTACTTC CASSLGLAGVYEQYF
TRBJ1-1 NA TRBV3-1/TRBV3-2 NA TGTGCCAGCAGCCTGCGGACAGAATCTGGGGCTTTCTTT CASSLRTESGAFF
TRBJ1-1 NA TRBV10-3 NA TGTGCCATCAGTGAGTTGGGGAGCACTGAAGCTTTCTTT CAISELGSTEAFF
TRBJ1-2 NA TRBV6-5 TRBD1 TGTGCCAGCAGCGATAGGACAGGCCTTTCGTATGGCTACACCTTC CASSDRTGLSYGYTF
TRBJ2-3 NA TRBV5-4 NA TGTGCCAGCAGCTTGGGAGAAGACTCGGCCAGCCCCACAGATACGCAGTATTTT CASSLGEDSASPTDTQYF
TRBJ1-1 once TRBV27 TRBD1 TGTGCCAGCAGTTCCACAGGGGGCGCTCGAATGAACACTGAAGCTTTCTTT CASSSTGGARMNTEAFF
TRBJ1-6 NA TRBV5-6 TRBD1 TGTGCCAGCAGCTTGGGGACAGGGGGCACCCTCCACTTT CASSLGTGGTLHF
TRBJ2-7 NA TRBV19 TRBD1 TGTGCCAGTAGTATTAGTCAACAGGGGGCCTACGAGCAGTACTTC CASSISQQGAYEQYF
TRBJ1-1 NA TRBV10-1 TRBD1 TGCGCCAGCAGACCAGGGGGCCGGGACACTGAAGCTTTCTTT CASRPGGRDTEAFF
TRBJ1-6 NA TRBV18 TRBD1 TGTGCCAGCTCACCACTGGGACAGTATAATTCACCCCTCCACTTT CASSPLGQYNSPLHF
TRBJ1-2 NA TRBV6-5 NA TGTGCCAGCAGTTATCGCAAGGGACTGTGGGGCTACACCTTC CASSYRKGLWGYTF
TRBJ2-7 few TRBV2 NA TGTGCCAGCAGCCGGGACTCCTACGAGCAGTACTTC CASSRDSYEQYF
TRBJ2-1 NA TRBV24-1 TRBD2 TGTGCCACCAGTGATAGGGAGCTAGCGGGGGGGCACAATGAGCAGTTCTTC CATSDRELAGGHNEQFF
TRBJ2-1 NA TRBV9 TRBD2 TGTGCCAGCAGCCAAGCGGGCGGGAGGGAATACAATGAGCAGTTCTTC CASSQAGGREYNEQFF
TRBJ2-3 NA TRBV29-1 NA TGCAGCGCTTCCGCCGGAGGTACGCAGTATTTT CSASAGGTQYF
TRBJ1-1 NA TRBV12-3/TRBV12-4 TRBD1 TGTGCCAGCAGTCCAAGGACAGGGGGTGAAGCTTTCTTT CASSPRTGGEAFF